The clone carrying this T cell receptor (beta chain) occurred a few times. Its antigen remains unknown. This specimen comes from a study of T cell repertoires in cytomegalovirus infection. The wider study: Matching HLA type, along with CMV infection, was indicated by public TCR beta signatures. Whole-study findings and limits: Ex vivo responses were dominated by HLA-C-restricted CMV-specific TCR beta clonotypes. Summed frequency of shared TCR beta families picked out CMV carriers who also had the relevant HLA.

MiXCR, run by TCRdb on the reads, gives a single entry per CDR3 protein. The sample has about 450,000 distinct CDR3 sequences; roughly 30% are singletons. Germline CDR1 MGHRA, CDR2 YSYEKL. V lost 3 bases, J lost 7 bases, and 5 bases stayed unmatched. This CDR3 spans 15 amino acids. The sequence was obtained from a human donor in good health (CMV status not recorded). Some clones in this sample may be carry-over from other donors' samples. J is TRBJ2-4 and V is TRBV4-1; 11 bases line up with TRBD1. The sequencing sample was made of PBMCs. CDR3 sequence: CASSQDRGRGNIQYF. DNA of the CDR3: TGCGCCAGCAGCCAGGACAGGGGGCGCGGGAACATTCAGTACTTC.